A single sample is the source of the 21 T cell receptor beta chains below, sequenced in a study of shared clonotypes between healthy human individuals. Sequenced by immunoSEQ multiplex PCR; TCRdb stores in-frame clones only, minus some. There are 530,000 or so clones in the sample; about three quarters occur only once, and 12% lies in the top ten. The material sequenced was PBMCs. Source of these receptors: a woman aged 40 to 50 in good health. Some clones in this sample may be carry-over from other donors' samples.

The chain recombines TRBV15 with TRBJ1-2, with a tentative D call TRBD1 (5 bases). Germline V lookup: CDR1 LNHNV, CDR2 YYDKDF (reference sequence). The CDR3 sequence is 15 residues long. Trimming shortened V by 0 bases and J by 4 bases, and 12 bases separated the two germline ends. CDR3 DNA: TGTGCCACCAGCAGAGATCGTGGGACTACCTATGGCTACACCTTC. This sequence encodes CATSRDRGTTYGYTF.

This clone turned up a few times. The gene calls are TRBV30 and TRBJ1-1; D ambiguous. CDR3 size: 14 residues. Germline V lookup: CDR1 GTSNPN, CDR2 SVGIG (reference sequence). The germline V and J ends were trimmed by 1 base and 0 bases, with 9 bases remaining between them. This chain's CDR3 is CAWSDNRVNTEAFF. The CDR3 DNA sequence: TGTGCCTGGAGTGATAACAGAGTGAACACTGAAGCTTTCTTT.

The chain uses TRBV5-4 and TRBJ2-3, with D unresolved. The length of the CDR3 is 13 residues. Trimming took off 2 bases at V and 4 bases at J, with 8 bases between the two ends. Per germline, CDR1 SGHNT and CDR2 YYREEE (reference sequence). The CDR3 bases are TGTGCCAGCAGCTTCGTAGGCGCAGATACGCAGTATTTT. Translated, it gives CASSFVGADTQYF. The whole variable domain, filled in from reference TRBV5-4 and TRBJ2-3, reads ETGVTQSPTHLIKTRGQQVTLRCSSQSGHNTVSWYQQALGQGPQFIFQYYREEENGRGNFPPRFSGLQFPNYSSELNVNALELDDSALYLCASSFVGADTQYFGPGTRLTVL.

The gene calls are TRBV30 and TRBJ2-5, with D hard to call. Germline V CDR1 and CDR2: GTSNPN, SVGIG (reference sequence). Trimming pared 4 bases from V and 0 bases from J, leaving 9 bases between. This CDR3 comprises 13 residues. CDR3 nucleotide sequence: TGTGCCTGGACCCCCCGGGACCAAGAGACCCAGTACTTC. Amino acid sequence: CAWTPRDQETQYF.

DNA of the CDR3: TGTGCCAGCCGTTTTGTGGACTATGGCTACACCTTC. Its protein product is CASRFVDYGYTF. The rearrangement links TRBV5-6 to TRBJ1-2, with no clear D. Germline lookup yields CDR1 SGHDT and CDR2 YYEEEE. CDR3 length: 12 residues. V was shortened by 7 bases and J by 3 bases, with 10 bases between the two germline ends. Variable domain in full (rest from reference TRBV5-6 and TRBJ1-2): DAGVTQSPTHLIKTRGQQVTLRCSPKSGHDTVSWYQQALGQGPQFIFQYYEEEERQRGNFPDRFSGHQFPNYSSELNVNALLLGDSALYLCASRFVDYGYTFGSGTRLTVV.

V usage is TRBV28 and J usage is TRBJ1-3, with D maybe TRBD1 (5 bases). Germline CDR1 reads MDHEN; CDR2 reads SYDVKM. The CDR3 is made up of 16 amino acids. V lost 4 bases and J 0 bases, leaving 13 bases between the germline ends. CDR3 sequence reads: CASSSFGQGSGNTIYF. Written as DNA, the CDR3 is TGTGCCAGCAGTTCATTCGGGCAGGGCTCTGGAAACACCATATATTTT.

This clone was seen at least ten times. The CDR3 reads CASSPEFGEGNQPQHF. The CDR3 coding sequence is TGTGCCAGCAGTCCTGAGTTCGGGGAAGGCAATCAGCCCCAGCATTTT. V and J are TRBV6-4 and TRBJ1-5; D remains unclear. From germline, CDR1 is MRHNA and CDR2 SNTAGT. The V and J ends lost 5 bases and 2 bases respectively, with 16 bases between them. The CDR3 runs to 16 residues.

The chain is built from TRBV5-1 and TRBJ2-1; TRBD2 agrees at 9 bases. The V gene's germline CDR1 is SGHRS and CDR2 YFSETQ. V dropped 5 bases and J dropped 6; count of bases not matched to a gene: 12. The CDR3 runs 16 residues. CDR3 sequence: CASSPGTSFTLNEQFF. The CDR3 DNA is TGCGCCAGCAGTCCCGGGACTAGCTTTACCCTCAATGAGCAGTTCTTC.

The chain employs TRBV12-5 and TRBJ2-3; 7 nucleotides align to TRBD2. CDR3 length: 15 residues. Trimming took 7 bases from V and 7 from J; bases not matched to a gene: 14. CDR1 LGHNT and CDR2 FRNRAP come from the germline V gene. CDR3 sequence reads: CASAIGLAERHTQYF. The CDR3 coding sequence is TGTGCTAGTGCGATTGGGCTAGCGGAGAGGCATACGCAGTATTTT.

The chain links TRBV10-2 to TRBJ2-2, with unresolved D. CDR3 size: 14 residues. The V end was cut by 6 bases, the J end by 4 bases, with 12 bases between. The germline V gene encodes CDR1 WSHSY and CDR2 SAAADI. The CDR3: CASSDWQSTGELFF. CDR3 coding DNA: TGCGCCAGCAGCGACTGGCAAAGCACCGGGGAGCTGTTTTTT.

The chain uses TRBV6-5 and TRBJ1-2; tentatively, D is TRBD1 (6 bases). The CDR3 length is 15 residues. CDR1 and CDR2 (germline): MNHEY, SVGAGI. V was trimmed by 2 bases and J by 4 bases, leaving 14 bases between them. The CDR3 DNA sequence: TGTGCCAGCAGTTACCCACAAGGGGGTGGCTATGGCTACACCTTC. It codes for CASSYPQGGGYGYTF.

J is TRBJ2-1 and V is TRBV18; 10 bases map to TRBD2. Per germline, CDR1 KGHSH and CDR2 LQKENI. The CDR3 is made up of 16 amino acids. The junction had 4 bases not matched to a gene; V was cut back by 0 bases and J by 5 bases. CDR3 region: CASSPPLAGVDNEQFF. CDR3 nucleotides: TGTGCCAGCTCACCACCCCTAGCGGGGGTCGACAATGAGCAGTTCTTC.

The rearrangement links TRBV2 to TRBJ1-2, with TRBD1 matching 9 bases. The V and J ends lost 4 bases and 3 bases, in that order; junction bases with no gene match: 6. The CDR3 is made up of 15 amino acids. Germline V gene lookup returns CDR1 SNHLY and CDR2 FYNNEI. This chain's CDR3 is CASSGGTGSDYGYTF. In nucleotides, the CDR3 is TGTGCCAGCAGTGGCGGGACAGGGTCTGACTATGGCTACACCTTC. The entire variable domain, with the rest obtained from reference TRBV2 and TRBJ1-2, is as follows: EPEVTQTPSHQVTQMGQEVILRCVPISNHLYFYWYRQILGQKVEFLVSFYNNEISEKSEIFDDQFSVERPDGSNFTLKIRSTKLEDSAMYFCASSGGTGSDYGYTFGSGTRLTVV.

The chain carries TRBV30 and TRBJ1-1, with D perhaps TRBD1 (5 bases). CDR1 and CDR2 (germline): GTSNPN, SVGIG (reference sequence). With 8 bases removed from V and 0 bases from J, the gap between germline ends came to 13 bases. The CDR3 has 13 residues. The CDR3 coding sequence is TGTGCCCTCAGACAGATGGTGAACACTGAAGCTTTCTTT. It yields the protein CALRQMVNTEAFF.

V gene TRBV27 combines with J gene TRBJ2-7; D unresolved. The CDR3 totals 14 residues. The germline gives CDR1 MNHEY, CDR2 SMNVEV (reference sequence). Trimming pared 4 bases from V and 0 bases from J, leaving 10 bases between. The CDR3 is CASSSTTNSYEQYF. The CDR3 nucleotides are TGTGCCAGCAGTTCTACTACGAACTCCTACGAGCAGTACTTC.

V and J are TRBV5-6 and TRBJ1-2; 7 bases are shared with TRBD1. From germline, CDR1 is SGHDT and CDR2 YYEEEE. V dropped 4 bases and J dropped 4; count of bases not matched to a gene: 7. The CDR3 consists of 14 residues. DNA of the CDR3: TGTGCCAGCAGCCCATCTCACAGGGGCTATGGCTACACCTTC. Protein: CASSPSHRGYGYTF.

This chain connects TRBV5-1 to TRBJ2-5; 7 bases fit TRBD2. Germline assignment: CDR1 SGHRS and CDR2 YFSETQ. This CDR3 has 13 residues. V trimming: 4 bases; J trimming: 3 bases; junction bases outside the gene matches: 3. The CDR3 nucleotides read TGCGCCAGCAGCGGGGGAGGGAAAGAGACCCAGTACTTC. It is translated as CASSGGGKETQYF. The full variable domain, with the rest looked up from reference TRBV5-1 and TRBJ2-5, is KAGVTQTPRYLIKTRGQQVTLSCSPISGHRSVSWYQQTPGQGLQFLFEYFSETQRNKGNFPGRFSGRQFSNSRSEMNVSTLELGDSALYLCASSGGGKETQYFGPGTRLLVL.

This chain links TRBV7-9 with TRBJ1-5; no reliable D call. The ends were cut back, 4 bases at V and 4 bases at J, with 8 bases in the middle. CDR3 length: 13 amino acids. Germline CDR1 is SEHNR and CDR2 is FQNEAQ (reference sequence). CDR3 sequence reads: CASSSTGNQPQHF. The CDR3 coding sequence is TGTGCCAGCAGCTCGACGGGGAATCAGCCCCAGCATTTT.

This clone has at least ten counts. The chain employs TRBV19 and TRBJ2-7, with 7 nucleotides matching TRBD2. Germline V lookup: CDR1 LNHDA, CDR2 SQIVND (reference sequence). This CDR3 spans 14 amino acids. The ends lost 4 bases at V and 4 bases at J; junction bases unmatched: 7. CDR3: CASSNPGLQYEQYF. The CDR3 DNA sequence: TGTGCCAGTAGTAATCCGGGACTACAATACGAGCAGTACTTC.

The count of this clone is one. The V gene is TRBV5-6, the J gene TRBJ2-1; the match to TRBD2 covers 8 bases. The CDR3 is 14 residues long. Trimming cost V 5 bases and J 0 bases; bases outside gene matches: 1. CDR1 and CDR2 from the germline V gene are SGHDT and YYEEEE. In DNA form, the CDR3 reads TGTGCCAGCAGAACTAGCGGCTCCTACAATGAGCAGTTCTTC. This encodes CASRTSGSYNEQFF.

As for this clone: One base separates it from a far larger clone, so it is likely a read error. V gene TRBV15 combines with J gene TRBJ2-6; no clear D gene. The CDR3 has 15 residues. Germline lookup yields CDR1 LNHNV and CDR2 YYDKDF (reference sequence). V gave up 5 bases and J gave up 5 bases, with 13 bases separating them. The CDR3 region is CATSPRSARANVLTF. In DNA form, the CDR3 reads TGTGCCACCAGCCCCCGGTCCGCCCGGGCCAACGTCCTGACTTTC.